Presented here are 32 T cell receptor beta chains from one specimen sequenced in a study of cytomegalovirus exposure and HLA in healthy donors. It was with 60 Vbeta and 13 Jbeta primers that the PCR ran. The repertoire was sequenced with immunoSEQ multiplex PCR; TCRdb's copy has only in-frame clones and lacks some. This table holds 200,000 to 250,000 clones, over 70% found once. The sample consisted of PBMCs. The receptor source for this set is a boy between 2 and 10 years old in good health and CMV-seronegative.

The chain employs TRBV6-1 and TRBJ1-5, with D hard to call. The V gene lost 2 bases and the J gene lost 6 bases, with 11 bases spanning the gap. Per germline, CDR1 MNHNS and CDR2 SASEGT. This CDR3 has 14 amino acids. The CDR3 protein is CASSERGKAQPQHF. Here the CDR3 DNA reads TGTGCCAGCAGTGAACGAGGGAAAGCTCAGCCCCAGCATTTT.

This clone was recorded a few times. The V and J genes are TRBV4-1 and TRBJ1-5; unclear D gene. Trimming took off 0 bases at V and 2 bases at J, with 8 bases between the two ends. Germline V gene data show CDR1 as MGHRA and CDR2 as YSYEKL. The CDR3 spans 15 residues. This CDR3 is CASSQESRGNQPQHF. The CDR3 DNA is TGCGCCAGCAGCCAAGAGTCCCGGGGCAATCAGCCCCAGCATTTT.

The CDR3 coding sequence is TGCGCCAGCAGCTCCGCCGGGAGGGATGAAAAACTGTTTTTT. It specifies CASSSAGRDEKLFF. The gene calls are TRBV5-1 and TRBJ1-4; D not resolved. Trimming took off 3 bases at V and 6 bases at J, with 12 bases between the two ends. This CDR3 has 14 residues. Germline V gene sequence: CDR1 SGHRS, CDR2 YFSETQ.

DNA of the CDR3: TGTGCCTGGAGTGTAGAACGAGTGGAGTTCTTC. Encoded protein: CAWSVERVEFF. V and J are TRBV30 and TRBJ2-1; D unclear. The germline V gene encodes CDR1 GTSNPN and CDR2 SVGIG (reference sequence). The CDR3 spans 11 residues. The V and J ends lost 0 bases and 14 bases respectively, with 11 bases between them.

CDR3 region: CASSEVPTYEQYF. The CDR3 nucleotides read TGTGCCAGCAGTGAAGTCCCAACCTACGAGCAGTACTTC. This rearrangement joins TRBV6-1 to TRBJ2-7; D gene ambiguous. With 1 base removed from V and 2 bases from J, the gap between germline ends came to 6 bases. From germline, CDR1 is MNHNS and CDR2 SASEGT. This CDR3 has 13 amino acids.

The chain uses TRBV25-1 and TRBJ1-2, with 7 positions matching TRBD1. Germline V CDR1 and CDR2: MGHDK, SYGVNS. CDR3 length: 15 residues. V shed 5 bases and J 4 bases; nucleotides not matched to a gene: 10. CDR3 bases: TGTGCCAGCAGTCCATCCTCTGACAGGGTCTATGGCTACACCTTC. Encoded protein: CASSPSSDRVYGYTF.

This chain uses TRBV4-1 with TRBJ1-1; 10 nucleotides agree with TRBD1. Losses at the gene ends were 4 bases for V and 1 base for J; bases not matched to a gene: 6. CDR1 and CDR2 from the germline V gene are MGHRA and YSYEKL. The CDR3 is 16 amino acids. CDR3 DNA: TGCGCCAGCAGCCTAAGACAGGGGGCAGGGAACACTGAAGCTTTCTTT. The encoded protein is CASSLRQGAGNTEAFF.

J is TRBJ2-5 and V is TRBV11-3; D is undetermined. The CDR3 runs to 12 residues. Germline loops: CDR1 SGHNT, CDR2 YENEEA. Trimming cost V 0 bases and J 5 bases, with 4 bases left between them. The CDR3 region is CASSLDPETQYF. CDR3 nucleotide sequence: TGTGCCAGCAGCTTAGATCCGGAGACCCAGTACTTC.

This chain joins TRBV25-1 and TRBJ2-7; 8 bases agree with TRBD1. This CDR3 spans 14 amino acids. V gave up 1 base and J gave up 5 bases; unmatched junction bases: 4. Germline-derived CDR1 and CDR2 are MGHDK and SYGVNS. For the CDR3, the DNA is TGTGCCAGCAGTGAATTGGACAGGGCAAACGAGCAGTACTTC. Translated: CASSELDRANEQYF.

On this clone: Since no conserved phenylalanine or tryptophan closes the CDR3, a read error is the likely cause. The rearrangement joins TRBV5-1 to TRBJ1-6; TRBD1 agrees at 8 bases. The J segment lost 5 bases and the V segment lost 3 bases, leaving 4 bases of the junction unmatched. The CDR3 runs to 15 residues. Per germline, CDR1 SGHRS and CDR2 YFSETQ. CDR3 sequence: CASSSIQGDNSPLHS. CDR3 coding DNA: TGCGCCAGCAGCTCAATACAGGGGGATAATTCACCCCTCCACTCT.

The chain recombines TRBV6-5 with TRBJ2-1, with TRBD2 as a possible D gene (6 bases). Trimming removed 6 bases at V and 10 bases at J, with 22 bases between. CDR3 length: 15 residues. CDR1 and CDR2 from the germline V gene are MNHEY and SVGAGI. This CDR3 is CASRRRGRGIQEQFF. The CDR3 DNA sequence: TGTGCCAGCAGGCGCCGGGGACGGGGGATTCAAGAGCAGTTCTTC.

The count of this clone is one. This chain links TRBV6-5 with TRBJ2-7; 10 bases are shared with TRBD2. J was trimmed by 2 bases and V by 7 bases; bases with no gene match: 5. The CDR3 has 14 residues. Germline CDR1 reads MNHEY; CDR2 reads SVGAGI. CDR3: CASNPSGSTYEQYF. The CDR3 coding sequence is TGTGCCAGCAACCCTAGCGGGAGTACCTACGAGCAGTACTTC.

The rearrangement uses TRBV18 and TRBJ2-7, with TRBD2 matching over 14 bases. Trimming cost V 2 bases and J 5 bases; bases outside gene matches: 8. The CDR3 consists of 17 residues. Per germline, CDR1 KGHSH and CDR2 LQKENI. CDR3 protein: CASSPTAWTSGRNEQYF. DNA of the CDR3: TGTGCCAGCTCACCAACAGCCTGGACTAGCGGGAGGAACGAGCAGTACTTC.

The chain uses TRBV11-3 and TRBJ2-2; maybe TRBD1 (5 bases). The CDR3 contains 13 residues. Per the germline V gene, CDR1 is SGHNT and CDR2 is YENEEA. Trimming left V 2 bases short and J 6 bases short, with 7 bases between. The CDR3 bases are TGTGCCAGCAGCTTAACAGGACCCGGGGAGCTGTTTTTT. Amino acids: CASSLTGPGELFF.

The rearrangement uses TRBV5-5 and TRBJ2-3; 10 nucleotides line up with TRBD2. The J segment lost 2 bases and the V segment lost 3 bases, leaving 3 bases of the junction unmatched. The CDR3 consists of 15 residues. Germline V gene sequence: CDR1 SGHKS, CDR2 YYEKEE (reference sequence). CDR3 loop: CASSYLAGDTDTQYF. DNA of the CDR3: TGTGCCAGCAGCTACCTAGCGGGGGACACAGATACGCAGTATTTT.

About this clone: This specimen includes other DNA sequences encoding the same CDR3. The chain is built from TRBV5-1 and TRBJ1-1; TRBD1 is a possible D gene (5 bases). The germline V gene encodes CDR1 SGHRS and CDR2 YFSETQ. Between the trimmed V and J ends, which lost 4 bases and 5 bases, there was a span of 21 bases. The CDR3 covers 16 residues. This CDR3 is CASSVGSPRQWTEAFF. The CDR3 region has the DNA TGCGCCAGCAGCGTGGGAAGTCCGAGACAGTGGACTGAAGCTTTCTTT.

As to this clone: The junction departs from germline at one end; a sequencing error may be responsible. The V gene is TRBV11-2, the J gene TRBJ1-2; 7 nucleotides match TRBD1. Germline CDR1 SGHAT, CDR2 FQNNGV. CDR3 length: 12 residues. The CDR3 DNA sequence: TGTGCCAGCAGCTCAGGGGGGACAAGAGGCCCCTTC. This sequence encodes CASSSGGTRGPF.

This clone was detected once. The V and J genes are TRBV5-1 and TRBJ1-1; D is uncertain. Trimming shortened V by 4 bases and J by 6 bases, and 13 bases separated the two germline ends. Germline assignment: CDR1 SGHRS and CDR2 YFSETQ. The CDR3 runs 13 residues. The CDR3: CASSPLGRAEAFF. In DNA, the CDR3 is TGCGCCAGCAGCCCACTAGGGCGCGCTGAAGCTTTCTTT. The full variable domain, rest sourced from reference TRBV5-1 and TRBJ1-1, is KAGVTQTPRYLIKTRGQQVTLSCSPISGHRSVSWYQQTPGQGLQFLFEYFSETQRNKGNFPGRFSGRQFSNSRSEMNVSTLELGDSALYLCASSPLGRAEAFFGQGTRLTVV.

The chain uses TRBV5-6 and TRBJ2-7, with a weak D call TRBD2 (5 bases). CDR1 SGHDT and CDR2 YYEEEE come from the germline V gene. The CDR3 is 14 residues long. Between the trimmed V and J ends, which lost 0 bases and 0 bases, there was a span of 7 bases. The CDR3 is CASSLGGSSYEQYF. In nucleotides, the CDR3 is TGTGCCAGCAGCTTGGGAGGGAGCTCCTACGAGCAGTACTTC.

The rearrangement uses TRBV29-1 and TRBJ1-2; 10 nucleotides match TRBD1. Trimming removed 5 bases from V and 4 bases from J; junction bases left unmatched: 10. The CDR3 is 15 residues long. The germline V gene encodes CDR1 SQVTM and CDR2 ANQGSEA. As DNA, the CDR3 is TGCAGCGTTTTCCCGACAGGGGGCTTTGCCTATGGCTACACCTTC. As protein: CSVFPTGGFAYGYTF.

The V call is TRBV19, the J call TRBJ1-1; no definite D call. The CDR3 loop spans 14 amino acids. The V gene lost 5 bases and the J gene lost 1 base, with 11 bases spanning the gap. CDR1 and CDR2 from the germline V gene are LNHDA and SQIVND (reference sequence). The DNA of the CDR3 is TGTGCCAGTAGTCCGGGTCGGGGGAACACTGAAGCTTTCTTT. Encoded protein: CASSPGRGNTEAFF.

This rearrangement joins TRBV15 to TRBJ2-1; 10 bases align to TRBD2. The CDR3 runs 16 residues. Losses at the gene ends were 3 bases for V and 8 bases for J; bases not matched to a gene: 10. The germline V gene encodes CDR1 LNHNV and CDR2 YYDKDF (reference sequence). The CDR3 protein is CATSRGAGGTFDEQFF. The CDR3 DNA reads as TGTGCCACCAGCAGGGGAGCGGGAGGGACGTTCGATGAGCAGTTCTTC.

J is TRBJ2-4 and V is TRBV5-3; tentative D call: TRBD1 (5 bases). TRBV5-3 is sorted into the ORF group, with uncertain function. With 4 bases removed from V and 0 bases from J, the gap between germline ends came to 8 bases. This CDR3 region has 14 residues. This CDR3 is CARSQGVAKNIQYF. The CDR3 region has the DNA TGTGCCAGAAGCCAAGGGGTAGCCAAAAACATTCAGTACTTC.

The CDR3 region is CASSDSGQGRVEQYF. CDR3 DNA sequence: TGTGCCAGCAGCGACTCGGGACAGGGGAGGGTGGAGCAGTACTTC. J is TRBJ2-7 and V is TRBV9; 10 bases align to TRBD1. The junction had 10 bases not matched to a gene; V was cut back by 3 bases and J by 7 bases. CDR1 is SGDLS and CDR2 is YYNGEE in the germline V gene. The CDR3 length is 15 residues.

This clone was detected only once. The junction departs from the called germline gene at one end, perhaps through a read error. This chain links TRBV27 with TRBJ1-1, with D possibly being TRBD1 (5 bases). The CDR3 totals 11 residues. Germline CDR1 MNHEY, CDR2 SMNVEV (reference sequence). CDR3 bases: TGTGCCAGCAGTTTAGGCAGGGTAGAGTACTTT. It is translated as CASSLGRVEYF.

V and J are TRBV5-6 and TRBJ1-1; D ambiguous. This CDR3 has 14 amino acids. V lost 0 bases, J lost 1 base, and 7 bases lay in between. Germline V CDR1 and CDR2: SGHDT, YYEEEE. The CDR3 sequence is CASSLVGRNTEAFF. The CDR3 DNA reads as TGTGCCAGCAGCTTGGTTGGCCGGAACACTGAAGCTTTCTTT.

In its sample, this clone was seen a few times. Other DNA sequences in this sample translate to the same CDR3. This CDR3 reads CAISGTSGIYEQYF. The CDR3 bases are TGTGCCATCAGTGGGACTAGCGGTATCTACGAGCAGTACTTC. The chain recombines TRBV10-3 with TRBJ2-7, with 10 bases aligning to TRBD2. V lost 4 bases, J lost 3 bases, and 3 bases stayed unmatched. Germline CDR1 ENHRY, CDR2 SYGVKD. The CDR3 runs 14 residues.

This clone came up once. The chain combines TRBV7-9 with TRBJ2-7, with D perhaps matching TRBD1 (6 bases). Trimming stripped 4 bases from V and 5 bases from J, with 18 bases between. Germline V gene lookup returns CDR1 SEHNR and CDR2 FQNEAQ (reference sequence). The CDR3 consists of 15 residues. The CDR3 sequence: CASSSITGTTDEQYF. CDR3 nucleotide sequence: TGTGCCAGCAGCTCAATCACCGGGACAACCGACGAGCAGTACTTC.

J is TRBJ2-2 and V is TRBV10-3, with D unresolved. Germline V gene lookup returns CDR1 ENHRY and CDR2 SYGVKD. This CDR3 contains 14 residues. Trimming stripped 6 bases from V and 3 bases from J, with 11 bases between. The CDR3 loop is CAIRAGLDTGELFF. As DNA, the CDR3 is TGTGCCATCAGGGCCGGGTTAGACACCGGGGAGCTGTTTTTT.

The chain links TRBV27 to TRBJ2-4; 12 nucleotides match TRBD1. The CDR3 spans 18 residues. The V and J ends lost 3 bases and 1 base, in that order; junction bases with no gene match: 7. CDR1 and CDR2 (germline): MNHEY, SMNVEV (reference sequence). The CDR3 DNA reads TGTGCCAGCAGTTTTGGGACAGGGGGCTTTCTTGCCAAAAACATTCAGTACTTC. It specifies CASSFGTGGFLAKNIQYF.

This clone was observed a few times. Other DNA sequences in this sample translate to the same CDR3. CDR3 in amino acids: CASSYSGRDYEQYF. As DNA, the CDR3 is TGTGCCAGCAGTTACTCGGGCAGAGATTACGAGCAGTACTTC. The chain is built from TRBV6-5 and TRBJ2-7; D gene ambiguous. In germline, CDR1 is MNHEY, CDR2 SVGAGI. Trimming removed 0 bases at V and 4 bases at J, with 10 bases between. The CDR3 has 14 amino acids.

The gene calls are TRBV5-6 and TRBJ1-2; maybe TRBD1 (5 bases). The germline V and J ends were trimmed by 0 bases and 2 bases, with 8 bases remaining between them. CDR3 size: 14 residues. From germline, CDR1 is SGHDT and CDR2 YYEEEE. This CDR3 is CASSLEGLNYGYTF. CDR3 DNA sequence: TGTGCCAGCAGCTTGGAGGGACTAAACTATGGCTACACCTTC.